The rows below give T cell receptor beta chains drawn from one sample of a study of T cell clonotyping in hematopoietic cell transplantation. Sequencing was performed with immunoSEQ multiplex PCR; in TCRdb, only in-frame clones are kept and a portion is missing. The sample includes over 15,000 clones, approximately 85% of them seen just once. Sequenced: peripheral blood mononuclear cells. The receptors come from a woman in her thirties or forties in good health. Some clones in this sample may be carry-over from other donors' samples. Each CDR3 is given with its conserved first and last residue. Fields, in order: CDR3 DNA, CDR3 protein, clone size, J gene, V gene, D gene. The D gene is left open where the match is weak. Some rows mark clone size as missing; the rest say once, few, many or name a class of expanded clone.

cdr3_nt: TGTGCCAGTAGTGCGGGACAGGGGCCCCAGCACGAGCAGTACTTC; cdr3_aa: CASSAGQGPQHEQYF; clone_size: once; j_call: TRBJ2-7; v_call: TRBV19; d_call: TRBD1
cdr3_nt: TGTGCCAGTAGTATAGTCCTCCGCCGGGACACAATCAATGAGTACTTC; cdr3_aa: CASSIVLRRDTINEYF; clone_size: -; j_call: TRBJ2-7; v_call: TRBV19; d_call: -
cdr3_nt: TGCAGCGTTGTCCGGGGGAGCTCCTACGAGCAGTACTTC; cdr3_aa: CSVVRGSSYEQYF; clone_size: -; j_call: TRBJ2-7; v_call: TRBV29-1; d_call: -
cdr3_nt: TGTGCCACCGGTCTCGATGGAGGTCCCAATGAGCAGTTCTTC; cdr3_aa: CATGLDGGPNEQFF; clone_size: -; j_call: TRBJ2-1; v_call: TRBV4-2; d_call: -
cdr3_nt: TGTGCCAGCAGCTCCGCCCGGACTTTGCGGGACACTGAAGCTTTCTTT; cdr3_aa: CASSSARTLRDTEAFF; clone_size: -; j_call: TRBJ1-1; v_call: TRBV7-8; d_call: -
cdr3_nt: TGTGCCAGCGTTCCCAACTTGGGTTTCCCTAATGAAAAACTGTTTTTT; cdr3_aa: CASVPNLGFPNEKLFF; clone_size: -; j_call: TRBJ1-4; v_call: TRBV28; d_call: -
cdr3_nt: TGTGCCAGCAGCATAGAGATAGCTACCACAGATACGCAGTATTTT; cdr3_aa: CASSIEIATTDTQYF; clone_size: -; j_call: TRBJ2-3; v_call: TRBV7-8; d_call: -
cdr3_nt: TGCGCCAGCAGCCCGCCAGGGATACAGCCCCAGCATTTT; cdr3_aa: CASSPPGIQPQHF; clone_size: -; j_call: TRBJ1-5; v_call: TRBV4-1; d_call: -
cdr3_nt: TGTGCCAGCAGCTTGGCCAGCAATCAGCCCCAGCATTTT; cdr3_aa: CASSLASNQPQHF; clone_size: -; j_call: TRBJ1-5; v_call: TRBV5-6; d_call: -
cdr3_nt: TGCGCCAGCAGCCACCTGACTAGCAACCGCAATGAGCAGTTCTTC; cdr3_aa: CASSHLTSNRNEQFF; clone_size: -; j_call: TRBJ2-1; v_call: TRBV4-3; d_call: TRBD2
cdr3_nt: TGTGCCAGCAGCCGGACTAGCGGGAGCGAGCAGTACTTC; cdr3_aa: CASSRTSGSEQYF; clone_size: -; j_call: TRBJ2-7; v_call: TRBV6-4; d_call: TRBD2
cdr3_nt: TGTGCCTGGAGTTCCACAGGGGCTGGAAACACCATATATTTT; cdr3_aa: CAWSSTGAGNTIYF; clone_size: -; j_call: TRBJ1-3; v_call: TRBV30; d_call: TRBD1
cdr3_nt: TGCGCCAGCAGCTTGGCAGGGAACATAAAGACCCAGTACTTC; cdr3_aa: CASSLAGNIKTQYF; clone_size: -; j_call: TRBJ2-5; v_call: TRBV5-1; d_call: -
cdr3_nt: TGTGCCAGCAGCCAAGATTACGGGCCTCAAGAGACCCAGTACTTC; cdr3_aa: CASSQDYGPQETQYF; clone_size: -; j_call: TRBJ2-5; v_call: TRBV4-2; d_call: -
cdr3_nt: TGTGCCAGCAGCGTAGTGGGGACAGATTTATACGAGCAGTACTTC; cdr3_aa: CASSVVGTDLYEQYF; clone_size: -; j_call: TRBJ2-7; v_call: TRBV9; d_call: TRBD1
cdr3_nt: TGTGCCAGCAGCCCAAGTAGATCCTACGAGCAGTACTTC; cdr3_aa: CASSPSRSYEQYF; clone_size: -; j_call: TRBJ2-7; v_call: TRBV14; d_call: -
cdr3_nt: TGTGCCAGCAGCTCGGAATTCAGGGCTTACGAGCAGTACTTC; cdr3_aa: CASSSEFRAYEQYF; clone_size: -; j_call: TRBJ2-7; v_call: TRBV5-4; d_call: -
cdr3_nt: TGCAGCGTCCTGACAGGGAACTATGGCTACACCTTC; cdr3_aa: CSVLTGNYGYTF; clone_size: -; j_call: TRBJ1-2; v_call: TRBV29-1; d_call: TRBD1
cdr3_nt: TGTGCCAGCAGTTACGGCTTCCAAGAGACCCAGTACTTC; cdr3_aa: CASSYGFQETQYF; clone_size: -; j_call: TRBJ2-5; v_call: TRBV6-5; d_call: -
cdr3_nt: TGTGCCAGCAGTTCGGGACTCCACGCTGAAGCTTTCTTT; cdr3_aa: CASSSGLHAEAFF; clone_size: -; j_call: TRBJ1-1; v_call: TRBV6-5; d_call: -
cdr3_nt: TGTGCCAGCAGCTTCGGGGGGAAAAGAGAAACTGAAGCTTTCTTT; cdr3_aa: CASSFGGKRETEAFF; clone_size: -; j_call: TRBJ1-1; v_call: TRBV7-6; d_call: -
cdr3_nt: TGTGCCAGCAGCCGGGCAGTTGGAAATGGCTACACCTTC; cdr3_aa: CASSRAVGNGYTF; clone_size: few; j_call: TRBJ1-2; v_call: TRBV7-9; d_call: -